The entry below gives a single TCR beta chain sequence along with its context. The CDR3 spans 13 residues. Germline V gene sequence: CDR1 SNHLY, CDR2 FYNNEI. V dropped 7 bases and J dropped 7 bases, with 14 bases sitting between them. This record belongs to a study of blood T cell repertoires in COVID-19. Study-wide background: Collection of acute and convalescent COVID-19 samples took place in the United States, Italy and Spain. T cells, B-cell-depleted T cells, or PBMCs provided the cDNA or gDNA that served as material.

TCRdb keeps only in-frame clones here, not all; method: immunoSEQ multiplex PCR. The sample gives 200,000 to 300,000 clones, 88% of which show up once; just under 0.8% is in the top ten. The gene calls are TRBV2 and TRBJ2-1; maybe TRBD1 (5 bases). Sequencing was performed on peripheral blood. This TCR was recovered from a woman aged 25 to 45 with acute or convalescent COVID-19. CDR3 nucleotide sequence: TGTGCCAGCACGATTAACAGGCAGAATGAGCAGTTCTTC. As protein: CASTINRQNEQFF.